In its sample, the clone carrying this T cell receptor (beta chain) was seen a few times. No antigen is known for it. The data derive from a study of T cells in localized non-small cell lung cancer. There are 14 residues in the CDR3. Per the germline V gene, CDR1 is LNHDA and CDR2 is SQIVND (reference sequence). Trimming cost V 7 bases and J 10 bases, with 19 bases left between them. The table came from immunoSEQ multiplex PCR; TCRdb's copy has only in-frame clones and leaves some out. The sample has under 35,000 clones; 92% are singletons. Broader study findings: Investigators sequenced only a single tumor region, leaving heterogeneity possible. Greater blood T cell density accompanied longer overall survival. T cell clonality was highest in uninvolved adjacent lung, above tumor. Appearing in adjacent lung were a median about 57 of the top 100 tumor clones.

The sequence was collected from a woman aged 40-70 years with stage III lung adenocarcinoma. The chain is built from TRBV19 and TRBJ1-4; D is possibly TRBD1 (5 bases). Source: peripheral blood mononuclear cells, taken before any cancer treatment. In DNA, the CDR3 is TGTGCCAGTATCGCGACAGCAAAATCTCTAAAACTGTTTTTT. This gives the protein CASIATAKSLKLFF.